The 32 T cell receptor beta chains below come from one sample, sequenced in a study of T cells in Graves' hyperthyroidism and ophthalmopathy. From RNA transcripts, TCR beta CDR3 regions were amplified. The HTBI primer set served for first-round RT-PCR of the TCR CDR3. MiXCR was run by TCRdb on the multiplex PCR reads, yielding one entry per CDR3 protein. This sample has a few hundred thousand distinct CDR3 sequences, with over 10% found just once. The sequenced sample consisted of blood. The receptors were sampled from a woman under 30 with Graves' hyperthyroidism.

This clonotype has at least ten counts. The V and J genes are TRBV20-1 and TRBJ2-3; 7 nucleotides line up with TRBD2. This CDR3 is 15 amino acids long. With 0 bases clipped from V and 2 bases from J, the junction kept 5 bases outside the gene matches. Looked up from germline, CDR1 is DFQATT and CDR2 is SNEGSKA (reference sequence). For the CDR3, the DNA is TGCAGTGCTAGAGATGGACGGGGGGTCACAGATACGCAGTATTTT. This translates into CSARDGRGVTDTQYF.

This clonotype occurred a few times. The chain uses TRBV24-1 and TRBJ1-1, with D perhaps matching TRBD1 (6 bases). Trimming removed 4 bases from V and 9 bases from J, with 14 bases in between. The CDR3 sequence is 13 residues long. Germline assignment: CDR1 KGHDR and CDR2 SFDVKD. The CDR3 sequence: CATSDPDQGKAFF. The CDR3 DNA sequence: TGTGCCACCAGTGACCCTGATCAGGGGAAAGCTTTCTTT.

This clonotype was found many times. The gene calls are TRBV27 and TRBJ2-3, with TRBD2 matching over 9 bases. Germline V gene sequence: CDR1 MNHEY, CDR2 SMNVEV (reference sequence). Germline trimming cut 1 base from V and 7 bases from J; bases unmatched to any gene: 9. CDR3 size: 16 residues. The CDR3 region is CASSLYLAGNLNTQYF. In nucleotides, the CDR3 is TGTGCCAGCAGTTTATATCTAGCGGGGAACCTAAATACGCAGTATTTT.

The chain recombines TRBV3-1 with TRBJ1-2; a weak D match, TRBD1 (5 bases). The V end was cut by 6 bases, the J end by 5 bases, with 7 bases between. Germline V gene lookup returns CDR1 LGHDT and CDR2 YNNKEL (reference sequence). The CDR3 runs 11 residues. CDR3: CASREGYGYTF. CDR3 DNA sequence: TGTGCCAGCAGGGAGGGGTATGGCTACACCTTC.

This clonotype was counted at least ten times. The chain joins TRBV4-3 to TRBJ1-2; tentative D call: TRBD1 (6 bases). V gave up 5 bases and J gave up 8 bases, with 18 bases separating them. The CDR3 is made up of 14 amino acids. Germline V gene sequence: CDR1 LGHNA, CDR2 YSLEER. The CDR3 DNA follows: TGCGCCAGCAGCGGTAGCACAGGGTTAGGAGGCTACACCTTC. Translation: CASSGSTGLGGYTF.

Comment on this clonotype: A single base separates this from a much larger clone, so it may be a read error. The V and J genes are TRBV6-2 or TRBV6-3 and TRBJ2-1, with D possibly matching TRBD2 (6 bases). The germline V gene encodes CDR1 MNHEY and CDR2 SVGEGT. V gave up 8 bases and J gave up 2 bases, with 16 bases separating them. The CDR3 covers 15 residues. CDR3 in amino acids: CASALTGGAYNEQFF. The CDR3 coding sequence is TGTGCCAGCGCCCTGACTGGCGGGGCCTACAATGAGCAGTTCTTC.

This clonotype was seen many times. This sequence joins TRBV7-9 and TRBJ2-3; D is undetermined. Germline CDR1 is SEHNR and CDR2 is FQNEAQ (reference sequence). Trimming took off 6 bases at V and 2 bases at J, with 12 bases between the two ends. CDR3 size: 14 residues. The CDR3 loop is CASRQGINTDTQYF. Here the CDR3 DNA reads TGTGCCAGCAGACAAGGGATCAACACAGATACGCAGTATTTT.

This clonotype was recorded at least ten times. The chain combines TRBV15 with TRBJ2-5; TRBD1 matches 7 bases. J lost 2 bases, V lost 4 bases, and 4 bases had no gene match. Germline V gene data show CDR1 as LNHNV and CDR2 as YYDKDF (reference sequence). The CDR3 is 14 amino acids. The CDR3 DNA is TGTGCCACCAGCAAGACAGGGTGGCAAGAGACCCAGTACTTC. It codes for CATSKTGWQETQYF.

This clonotype was detected ten times or more. The chain joins TRBV29-1 to TRBJ2-5; D might be TRBD2 (6 bases). Germline V CDR1 and CDR2: SQVTM, ANQGSEA. This CDR3 is 15 amino acids long. V gave up 6 bases and J gave up 4 bases, with 21 bases separating them. This CDR3 reads CSVSEPWEVGETQYF. The CDR3 DNA sequence: TGCAGCGTGAGTGAGCCCTGGGAGGTAGGAGAGACCCAGTACTTC.

In this sample, this clonotype turned up many times. The V gene is TRBV7-9, the J gene TRBJ2-5; D is possibly TRBD1 (6 bases). CDR1 and CDR2 from the germline V gene are SEHNR and FQNEAQ (reference sequence). The length of the CDR3 is 15 residues. V was cut by 1 base and J by 4 bases, with 13 bases left in between. CDR3 in amino acids: CASSLGSGVGETQYF. CDR3 DNA sequence: TGTGCCAGCAGCTTAGGGTCAGGGGTTGGAGAGACCCAGTACTTC.

This clonotype was seen ten or more times. This chain joins TRBV4-1 and TRBJ2-7; 7 nucleotides agree with TRBD1. The J segment lost 2 bases and the V segment lost 4 bases, leaving 11 bases of the junction unmatched. Germline CDR1 reads MGHRA; CDR2 reads YSYEKL. The CDR3 totals 16 residues. The CDR3 loop reads CASSPVRVGTAYEQYF. CDR3 nucleotide sequence: TGCGCCAGCAGCCCCGTCCGGGTCGGGACAGCCTACGAGCAGTACTTC.

This clonotype was counted between two and nine times. This sequence joins TRBV5-1 and TRBJ1-6, with D tentatively TRBD1 (6 bases). Deletions cut 1 base from V and 9 bases from J, with 14 bases between. There are 15 residues in the CDR3. Germline V gene lookup returns CDR1 SGHRS and CDR2 YFSETQ. CDR3 sequence (DNA): TGCGCCAGCAGCTTGTCTCGGGGGCAGGGTTCACCCCTCCACTTT. Amino acids: CASSLSRGQGSPLHF. Based on the CDR3 plus reference TRBV5-1 and TRBJ1-6, the full variable domain is KAGVTQTPRYLIKTRGQQVTLSCSPISGHRSVSWYQQTPGQGLQFLFEYFSETQRNKGNFPGRFSGRQFSNSRSEMNVSTLELGDSALYLCASSLSRGQGSPLHFGNGTRLTVT.

This clonotype was seen a few times. For the CDR3, the DNA is TGTGCCAGCAGCTTGGGCTCGAGACAGGGGAAAGAGACCCAGTACTTC. Residues: CASSLGSRQGKETQYF. The chain uses TRBV7-6 and TRBJ2-5; 8 nucleotides agree with TRBD1. Trimming at V came to 3 bases and at J to 3 bases, leaving 9 bases not matched to a gene. The germline gives CDR1 SGHVS, CDR2 FNYEAQ. The CDR3 consists of 16 residues.

The chain couples TRBV19 to TRBJ2-7; D uncertain. Trimming pared 3 bases from V and 3 bases from J, leaving 12 bases between. The germline V gene encodes CDR1 LNHDA and CDR2 SQIVND (reference sequence). There are 14 residues in the CDR3. In nucleotides, the CDR3 is TGTGCCAGTAGTATTCAACACCGTCTCTACGAGCAGTACTTC. Amino acid sequence: CASSIQHRLYEQYF.

In its sample, this clonotype was seen many times. The chain joins TRBV2 to TRBJ2-2; 7 bases map to TRBD2. Germline-derived CDR1 and CDR2 are SNHLY and FYNNEI. The CDR3 is 15 amino acids. Trimming cost V 4 bases and J 7 bases; bases outside gene matches: 9. CDR3 sequence: CASSGTRMYSGELFF. The CDR3 DNA sequence: TGTGCCAGCAGTGGGACTAGAATGTACAGCGGGGAGCTGTTTTTT.

This clonotype appeared a few times. The chain links TRBV10-3 to TRBJ1-2, with TRBD1 as a possible D gene (5 bases). The germline V gene has CDR1 ENHRY and CDR2 SYGVKD. The CDR3 consists of 12 residues. Between the trimmed V and J ends, which lost 6 bases and 4 bases, there was a span of 9 bases. The CDR3 spells CAISGDLYGYTF. The CDR3 DNA reads as TGTGCCATCAGCGGGGACCTCTATGGCTACACCTTC.

This clonotype occurred many times. The chain employs TRBV15 and TRBJ2-3; 8 bases are a match to TRBD2. This CDR3 has 19 residues. J lost 2 bases, V lost 4 bases, and 17 bases had no gene match. CDR1 LNHNV and CDR2 YYDKDF come from the germline V gene (reference sequence). The CDR3 nucleotides read TGTGCCACCAGCACCCCCGGGGGGGCAAGGGGGGCACACACAGATACGCAGTATTTT. Its protein is CATSTPGGARGAHTDTQYF.

This clonotype has just one count. Sequence at one end of the junction differs from germline and may be a read error. The V and J genes are TRBV19 and TRBJ1-5; no clear D gene. Germline V gene data show CDR1 as LNHDA and CDR2 as SQIVND (reference sequence). This CDR3 region has 16 residues. The DNA for the CDR3 is TGTGTCAGTAGTACACGGGGTAAAAGGAGCAATCAGCCCCAGCATTTT. This gives the protein CVSSTRGKRSNQPQHF.

The V gene is TRBV19, the J gene TRBJ1-5, with a weak D call TRBD1 (5 bases). Between the trimmed V and J ends, which lost 7 bases and 7 bases, there was a span of 11 bases. Germline V gene lookup returns CDR1 LNHDA and CDR2 SQIVND (reference sequence). The CDR3 has 12 amino acids. CDR3 in DNA: TGTGCCAGTAAGGGCGGGGGGCAGCCCCAGCATTTT. Amino acids: CASKGGGQPQHF.

The rearrangement uses TRBV20-1 and TRBJ2-7; the match to TRBD2 covers 7 bases. The CDR3 length is 13 residues. CDR1 DFQATT and CDR2 SNEGSKA come from the germline V gene (reference sequence). Trimming took 2 bases from V and 2 from J; bases not matched to a gene: 3. CDR3 nucleotide sequence: TGCAGTGCTAGACAACTAGCGACCTACGAGCAGTACTTC. Translating gives CSARQLATYEQYF.

At least ten counts were recorded for this clonotype. CDR3 loop: CASSFLAGTYNEQFF. DNA of the CDR3: TGTGCCAGCAGTTTCCTAGCGGGGACCTACAATGAGCAGTTCTTC. The rearrangement uses TRBV27 and TRBJ2-1; TRBD2 agrees at 9 bases. The V gene's germline CDR1 is MNHEY and CDR2 SMNVEV (reference sequence). The length of the CDR3 is 15 residues. V lost 3 bases, J lost 2 bases, and 2 bases stayed unmatched.

V and J are TRBV4-1 and TRBJ2-2, with a tentative D call TRBD1 (5 bases). The CDR3 totals 15 residues. Germline CDR1 is MGHRA and CDR2 is YSYEKL. V lost 1 base to trimming and J lost 6 bases, with 12 bases between them. The DNA for the CDR3 is TGCGCCAGCAGCCAAGTAGGGGATGGACCCGGGGAGCTGTTTTTT. Protein product: CASSQVGDGPGELFF.

This clonotype was observed many times. The chain employs TRBV7-9 and TRBJ2-1; TRBD1 agrees at 9 bases. This CDR3 has 15 residues. The ends lost 4 bases at V and 7 bases at J; junction bases unmatched: 8. Germline values: CDR1 SEHNR, CDR2 FQNEAQ (reference sequence). The CDR3 DNA is TGTGCCAGCAGCTCAACAGGGGGCCGGTATAATGAGCAGTTCTTC. Encoded protein: CASSSTGGRYNEQFF.

The sample holds a few counts of this clonotype. A junction boundary mismatches the germline segment, possibly from a read error. The V call is TRBV7-2, the J call TRBJ2-2; weak D call: TRBD2 (5 bases). The CDR3 spans 14 residues. Germline values: CDR1 SGHTA, CDR2 FQGNSA. The CDR3 DNA follows: TGTGCCAGCAGAAAGGACCCTAGTTCCGGGGAGCCGTTTTTT. This translates into CASRKDPSSGEPFF.

This clonotype was seen at least ten times. The chain couples TRBV5-1 to TRBJ1-2; D is unclear. CDR3 length: 14 residues. V was pared by 2 bases and J by 1 base, with 9 bases between. CDR1 and CDR2 (germline): SGHRS, YFSETQ. Written as DNA, the CDR3 is TGCGCCAGCAGCTTACACAGAGATAACTATGGCTACACCTTC. Its translation is CASSLHRDNYGYTF.

In the case of this clonotype: With a much larger clone just one base away, this may be a read error. V is TRBV25-1 and J is TRBJ1-2; D possibly corresponds to TRBD1 (5 bases). The germline V gene has CDR1 MGHDK and CDR2 SYGVNS. Trimming stripped 9 bases from V and 8 bases from J, with 28 bases between. This CDR3 is built from 16 residues. This chain's CDR3 is CARTSLGGTDGRGYTF. The CDR3 DNA reads as TGTGCCAGAACCAGTCTTGGGGGGACCGACGGCCGAGGCTACACCTTC.

Concerning this clonotype: Possible read error: a much larger clone is one base away. The gene calls are TRBV6-1 and TRBJ2-7; TRBD2 aligns across 10 bases. The CDR3 covers 15 residues. V lost 4 bases to trimming and J lost 9 bases; unmatched junction nucleotides: 12. Germline V lookup: CDR1 MNHNS, CDR2 SASEGT. In nucleotides, the CDR3 is TGTGCCAGCAGTGGACTTAGCGGGAGGATTGGCGGGCAGTACTTC. This encodes CASSGLSGRIGGQYF.

The table lists this clonotype with many counts. V is TRBV6-2 or TRBV6-3 and J is TRBJ2-1; tentative D call: TRBD2 (5 bases). The germline V and J ends were trimmed by 2 bases and 12 bases, with 17 bases remaining between them. Looked up from germline, CDR1 is MNHEY and CDR2 is SVGEGT. This CDR3 is 14 amino acids long. The CDR3 sequence is CASSYLRLSPLQFF. As DNA, the CDR3 is TGTGCCAGCAGTTACCTGAGACTAAGCCCTTTGCAGTTCTTC.

This rearrangement joins TRBV7-9 to TRBJ1-5, with 10 bases aligning to TRBD1. This CDR3 contains 14 residues. Germline-derived CDR1 and CDR2 are SEHNR and FQNEAQ (reference sequence). The J segment lost 7 bases and the V segment lost 4 bases, leaving 4 bases of the junction unmatched. Here the CDR3 DNA reads TGTGCCAGCAGCTACGCGGGACAGGGGCAGCCCCAGCATTTT. It yields the protein CASSYAGQGQPQHF.

This clonotype was counted only a few times. The chain links TRBV18 to TRBJ1-1; no clear D. CDR1 is KGHSH, CDR2 LQKENI, per germline. The CDR3 totals 17 residues. Trimming took off 0 bases at V and 1 base at J, with 15 bases between the two ends. The CDR3, as DNA: TGTGCCAGCTCACCACCGCGTCTCGTGGCACAGAACACTGAAGCTTTCTTT. It yields the protein CASSPPRLVAQNTEAFF.

The sample holds many counts of this clonotype. The chain recombines TRBV6-2 or TRBV6-3 with TRBJ2-7; 9 nucleotides align to TRBD1. The V and J ends lost 2 bases and 0 bases, in that order; junction bases with no gene match: 2. Germline lookup yields CDR1 MNHEY and CDR2 SVGEGT. This CDR3 has 15 residues. The DNA of the CDR3 is TGTGCCAGCAGTTACGGGACAGGGCTCTCCTACGAGCAGTACTTC. It translates to CASSYGTGLSYEQYF.

This clonotype was detected many times. V is TRBV10-3 and J is TRBJ2-2; TRBD2 matches 7 bases. V shed 0 bases, J shed 0 bases, and the junction held 10 bases outside the gene matches. CDR3 length: 19 residues. The germline V gene has CDR1 ENHRY and CDR2 SYGVKD. The CDR3 reads CAISESPSGIFSNTGELFF. CDR3 in DNA: TGTGCCATCAGTGAGTCGCCTAGCGGCATCTTTTCGAACACCGGGGAGCTGTTTTTT.